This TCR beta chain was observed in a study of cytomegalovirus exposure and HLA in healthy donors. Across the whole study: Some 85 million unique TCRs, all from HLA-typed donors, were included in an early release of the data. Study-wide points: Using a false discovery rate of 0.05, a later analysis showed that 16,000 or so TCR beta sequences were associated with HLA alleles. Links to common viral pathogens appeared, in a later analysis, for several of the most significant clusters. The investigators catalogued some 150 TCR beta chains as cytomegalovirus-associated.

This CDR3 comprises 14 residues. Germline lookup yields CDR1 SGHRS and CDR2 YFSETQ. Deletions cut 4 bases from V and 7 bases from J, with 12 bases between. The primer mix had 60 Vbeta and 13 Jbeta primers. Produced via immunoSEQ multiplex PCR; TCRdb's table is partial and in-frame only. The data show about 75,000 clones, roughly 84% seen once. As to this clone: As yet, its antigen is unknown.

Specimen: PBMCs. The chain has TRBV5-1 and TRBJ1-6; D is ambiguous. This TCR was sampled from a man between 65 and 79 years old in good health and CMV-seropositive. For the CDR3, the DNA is TGCGCCAGCAGCCGAGGTGATCCAAATTCACCCCTCCACTTT. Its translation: CASSRGDPNSPLHF.